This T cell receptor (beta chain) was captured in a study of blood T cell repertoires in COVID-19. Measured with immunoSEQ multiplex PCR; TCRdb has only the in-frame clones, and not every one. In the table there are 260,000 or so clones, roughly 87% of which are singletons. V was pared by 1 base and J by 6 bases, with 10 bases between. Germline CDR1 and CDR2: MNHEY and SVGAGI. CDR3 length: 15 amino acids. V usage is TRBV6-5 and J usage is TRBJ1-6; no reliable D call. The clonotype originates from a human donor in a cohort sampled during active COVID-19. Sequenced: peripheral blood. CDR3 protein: CASSYWYSSNSPLHF. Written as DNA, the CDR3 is TGTGCCAGCAGTTACTGGTACAGCAGTAATTCACCCCTCCACTTT.